Following are 7 T cell receptor beta chains from one sample sequenced in a study of tumour-infiltrating T cells in Burkitt lymphoma (dated by TCRdb to 2018 to 2020). Libraries came from the immunoSEQ multiplex PCR assay. The table comes from immuneACCESS by way of TCRdb, which keeps in-frame sequences with V and J called. Part of the clones is missing from these tables; in studies checked, under half for an unresolved V gene and the rest for unknown reasons. The sample records fewer than 20,000 clones, roughly 79% of which are singletons. Together, the top ten hold 2% to 2.5% of the sample. The sample taken for sequencing was tumor tissue. These receptors originate from a human donor with diffuse large B-cell lymphoma.

The V gene is TRBV7-9, the J gene TRBJ2-1; a weak D match, TRBD2 (6 bases). The CDR3 totals 13 residues. Per the germline V gene, CDR1 is SEHNR and CDR2 is FQNEAQ (reference sequence). Between the trimmed V and J ends, which lost 1 base and 6 bases, there was a span of 7 bases. The CDR3 DNA reads TGTGCCAGCAGCTTAGGCGGGGCCAATGAGCAGTTCTTC. This sequence encodes CASSLGGANEQFF. Based on the CDR3 plus reference TRBV7-9 and TRBJ2-1, the full variable domain is DTGVSQNPRHKITKRGQNVTFRCDPISEHNRLYWYRQTLGQGPEFLTYFQNEAQLEKSRLLSDRFSAERPKGSFSTLEIQRTEQGDSAMYLCASSLGGANEQFFGPGTRLTVL.

This clone was detected only a few times. V usage is TRBV2 and J usage is TRBJ1-2, with a weak D call TRBD1 (5 bases). V was trimmed by 4 bases and J by 7 bases, leaving 19 bases between them. The germline gives CDR1 SNHLY, CDR2 FYNNEI. The length of the CDR3 is 15 residues. The CDR3 reads CASSAEEGSSSGYTF. CDR3 nucleotide sequence: TGTGCCAGCAGTGCAGAGGAGGGGTCGAGTAGTGGCTACACCTTC. Using reference TRBV2 and TRBJ1-2 for the parts outside the CDR3, the full variable domain is EPEVTQTPSHQVTQMGQEVILRCVPISNHLYFYWYRQILGQKVEFLVSFYNNEISEKSEIFDDQFSVERPDGSNFTLKIRSTKLEDSAMYFCASSAEEGSSSGYTFGSGTRLTVV.

This chain links TRBV11-2 with TRBJ2-2; 7 nucleotides line up with TRBD1. Looked up from germline, CDR1 is SGHAT and CDR2 is FQNNGV. V was clipped by 1 base and J by 5 bases; unmatched bases: 7. This CDR3 has 16 residues. CDR3 protein: CASSLGQGLFTGELFF. In nucleotides, the CDR3 is TGTGCCAGCAGCTTAGGACAGGGCCTTTTTACCGGGGAGCTGTTTTTT.

The rearrangement uses TRBV4-2 and TRBJ1-6, with TRBD1 as a possible D gene (5 bases). V lost 3 bases and J lost 10, with 13 bases in between. The CDR3 has 14 residues. CDR1 is LGHNA, CDR2 YNFKEQ, per germline. The CDR3 reads CASSHVLQESPLHF. The CDR3 DNA reads as TGTGCCAGCAGCCATGTATTACAGGAGTCACCCCTCCACTTT.

This chain joins TRBV19 and TRBJ1-1, with D uncertain. With 3 bases removed from V and 3 bases from J, the gap between germline ends came to 11 bases. This CDR3 is 14 amino acids long. Germline V CDR1 and CDR2: LNHDA, SQIVND (reference sequence). The CDR3 DNA sequence: TGTGCCAGTAGTATTGCCATTGTCTACACTGAAGCTTTCTTT. This codes for CASSIAIVYTEAFF. Variable domain in full (rest from reference TRBV19 and TRBJ1-1): DGGITQSPKYLFRKEGQNVTLSCEQNLNHDAMYWYRQDPGQGLRLIYYSQIVNDFQKGDIAEGYSVSREKKESFPLTVTSAQKNPTAFYLCASSIAIVYTEAFFGQGTRLTVV.

This clone was recorded a few times. V gene TRBV6-9 combines with J gene TRBJ2-5; no reliable D call. Germline CDR1 MNHGY, CDR2 SVAAGI. This CDR3 spans 12 amino acids. Trimming left V 6 bases short and J 5 bases short, with 10 bases between. CDR3 sequence (DNA): TGTGCCAGCAGACATAACGCGGAGACCCAGTACTTC. This translates into CASRHNAETQYF.

V is TRBV11-2 and J is TRBJ2-1; TRBD2 matches 11 bases. Germline-derived CDR1 and CDR2 are SGHAT and FQNNGV. Unmatched junction bases numbered 8, after V lost 4 bases and J lost 3 bases. The CDR3 length is 17 residues. CDR3 sequence (DNA): TGTGCCAGCAGCTCCCTACCCGGGACTAGCGGCTACAATGAGCAGTTCTTC. Translated: CASSSLPGTSGYNEQFF.